These 10 T cell receptor beta chains share one sample of origin, sequenced in a study of blood T cell repertoires in COVID-19. Data came from immunoSEQ multiplex PCR; TCRdb stores just in-frame clones and leaves some out. The sample holds about 150,000 clones, over 65% seen once. Specimen: PBMCs or T cells enriched from blood (not recorded which). These receptors originate from a woman aged 45-65 years who had recovered from COVID-19.

The rearrangement uses TRBV28 and TRBJ2-7, with D hard to call. V was trimmed by 6 bases and J by 0 bases, leaving 15 bases between them. The CDR3 spans 15 residues. Germline V lookup: CDR1 MDHEN, CDR2 SYDVKM. The CDR3 sequence: CASRSSNTHSYEQYV. The CDR3 nucleotides read TGTGCCAGCAGATCTTCCAACACCCACTCCTACGAGCAGTACGTC.

This clone was seen more than once but under ten times. The chain uses TRBV27 and TRBJ1-1, with 8 positions matching TRBD1. Trimming took 2 bases from V and 5 from J; bases not matched to a gene: 7. The CDR3 spans 15 residues. Germline V gene data show CDR1 as MNHEY and CDR2 as SMNVEV (reference sequence). The CDR3 DNA reads TGTGCCAGCAGTTTAAGCCCCGGGACAGGAACTGAAGCTTTCTTT. Translating gives CASSLSPGTGTEAFF.

In DNA, the CDR3 is TGTGCCAGCAGTGAAATTGTGGGCGGGGGCGGAGAGACCCAGTACTTC. Translation: CASSEIVGGGGETQYF. The chain combines TRBV2 with TRBJ2-5; TRBD2 might be the D (7 bases). CDR1 and CDR2 (germline): SNHLY, FYNNEI. The CDR3 covers 16 residues. The ends were cut back, 2 bases at V and 4 bases at J, with 17 bases in the middle.

The chain employs TRBV30 and TRBJ1-4, with 10 bases aligning to TRBD1. The CDR3 extends over 17 amino acids. CDR1 and CDR2 (germline): GTSNPN, SVGIG (reference sequence). Trimming cost V 2 bases and J 7 bases; bases outside gene matches: 13. CDR3 bases: TGTGCCTGGAGTCCCAGCCCGGGACAGGGGTTTGGTGAAAAACTGTTTTTT. Translating gives CAWSPSPGQGFGEKLFF.

For the CDR3, the DNA is TGTGCCAGCAGCTCGACAGGGGCAACTAATGAAAAACTGTTTTTT. It encodes CASSSTGATNEKLFF. J is TRBJ1-4 and V is TRBV7-9; 8 bases are a match to TRBD1. This CDR3 region has 15 residues. V gave up 4 bases and J gave up 0 bases; unmatched junction bases: 1. Looked up from germline, CDR1 is SEHNR and CDR2 is FQNEAQ (reference sequence).

The chain carries TRBV19 and TRBJ1-4; a weak D match, TRBD1 (5 bases). Germline V CDR1 and CDR2: LNHDA, SQIVND (reference sequence). The length of the CDR3 is 13 residues. The V and J ends lost 10 bases and 4 bases respectively, with 13 bases between them. The CDR3: CATDDRINEKLFF. The CDR3 DNA follows: TGTGCCACCGACGACAGAATTAATGAAAAACTGTTTTTT. Using reference TRBV19 and TRBJ1-4 for the parts outside the CDR3, the full variable domain is DGGITQSPKYLFRKEGQNVTLSCEQNLNHDAMYWYRQDPGQGLRLIYYSQIVNDFQKGDIAEGYSVSREKKESFPLTVTSAQKNPTAFYLCATDDRINEKLFFGSGTQLSVL.

The chain combines TRBV2 with TRBJ1-3; no firm D call. The CDR3 covers 12 residues. Trimming took 3 bases from V and 4 from J, leaving 4 bases between them. Germline-derived CDR1 and CDR2 are SNHLY and FYNNEI. CDR3 loop: CASSDRGNTIYF. The CDR3 DNA is TGTGCCAGCAGTGACAGGGGAAACACCATATATTTT.

J is TRBJ1-1 and V is TRBV29-1; TRBD1 aligns across 7 bases. The CDR3 length is 16 residues. The germline CDR1 and CDR2 sequences are SQVTM and ANQGSEA. The junction had 14 bases not matched to a gene; V was cut back by 3 bases and J by 4 bases. CDR3 nucleotides: TGCAGCGTTGATAGAATACAGGGACCAGGGGGCACTGAAGCTTTCTTT. It specifies CSVDRIQGPGGTEAFF.

The gene calls are TRBV19 and TRBJ2-5; 9 bases map to TRBD1. The CDR3 has 14 residues. Germline V gene data show CDR1 as LNHDA and CDR2 as SQIVND (reference sequence). V shed 4 bases, J shed 5 bases, and the junction held 5 bases outside the gene matches. CDR3 coding DNA: TGTGCCAGTAGTAGGGGACAGGGAGTGGAGACCCAGTACTTC. Protein: CASSRGQGVETQYF.

This chain uses TRBV21-1 with TRBJ1-6. TRBV21-1 is assigned pseudogene status. The CDR3 spans 13 residues. CDR3 region: CARGGEPNSPLHF. CDR3 coding DNA: TGTGCCCGAGGGGGGGAGCCGAATTCACCCCTCCACTTT.